The clone carrying this T cell receptor (beta chain) was detected a few times. The sample comes from a study of T cells in Graves' hyperthyroidism and ophthalmopathy. The CDR3 totals 13 residues. The germline V and J ends were trimmed by 5 bases and 1 base, with 11 bases remaining between them. Looked up from germline, CDR1 is DFQATT and CDR2 is SNEGSKA (reference sequence). RNA transcripts yielded amplified TCR beta CDR3 regions. The TCR CDR3 first-round RT-PCR relied on the HTBI primer set. TCRdb processed the multiplex PCR reads anew with MiXCR; each CDR3 protein has one entry. The table has about 400,000 distinct CDR3 sequences, 15% to 19% seen once.

The TCR originated in a young woman with Graves' hyperthyroidism. The V call is TRBV20-1, the J call TRBJ1-1; D gene ambiguous. The sample was blood. In DNA, the CDR3 is TGCAGTGCTCCGATTTTGAAGAACACTGAAGCTTTCTTT. It translates to CSAPILKNTEAFF.